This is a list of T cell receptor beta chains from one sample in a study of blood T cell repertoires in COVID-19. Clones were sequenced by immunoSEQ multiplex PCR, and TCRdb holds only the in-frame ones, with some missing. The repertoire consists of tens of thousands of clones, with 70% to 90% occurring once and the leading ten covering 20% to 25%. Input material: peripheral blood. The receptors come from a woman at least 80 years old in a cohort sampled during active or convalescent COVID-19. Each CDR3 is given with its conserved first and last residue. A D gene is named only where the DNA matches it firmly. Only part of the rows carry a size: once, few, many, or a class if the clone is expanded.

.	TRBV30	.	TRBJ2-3	CAWSRDTYSTDTQYF	TGTGCCTGGAGCCGGGACACTTATAGCACAGATACGCAGTATTTT
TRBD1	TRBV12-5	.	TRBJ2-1	CASGLGGTGNNEQFF	TGTGCTAGTGGTTTGGGCGGGACAGGGAACAATGAGCAGTTCTTC
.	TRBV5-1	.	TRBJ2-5	CASGLGQIQETQYF	TGCGCCAGCGGTCTAGGACAGATCCAAGAGACCCAGTACTTC
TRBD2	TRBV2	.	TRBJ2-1	CASSRAGGSYNEQFF	TGTGCCAGCAGTAGGGCGGGGGGCTCCTACAATGAGCAGTTCTTC
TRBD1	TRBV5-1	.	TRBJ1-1	CASSAGVTGVTEAFF	TGCGCCAGCAGCGCCGGGGTGACAGGGGTCACTGAAGCTTTCTTT
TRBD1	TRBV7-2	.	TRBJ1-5	CAVGGQGFLPQHF	TGTGCCGTGGGGGGACAGGGTTTTTTGCCCCAGCATTTT
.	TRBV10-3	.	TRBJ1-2	CAISAGGGGYTF	TGTGCCATCAGTGCGGGGGGAGGGGGCTACACCTTC
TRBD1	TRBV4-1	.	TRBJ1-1	CASSQPDRAMNTEAFF	TGCGCCAGCAGCCAACCCGACAGGGCCATGAACACTGAAGCTTTCTTT
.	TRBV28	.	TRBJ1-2	CASRPTMGGGYTF	TGTGCCAGCAGGCCAACGATGGGCGGGGGCTACACCTTC
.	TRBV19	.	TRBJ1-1	CASTLPGWDTEAFF	TGTGCCAGTACCCTTCCAGGCTGGGACACTGAAGCTTTCTTT
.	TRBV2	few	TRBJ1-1	CASSVWTSNTEAFF	TGTGCCAGCAGTGTTTGGACAAGTAACACTGAAGCTTTCTTT
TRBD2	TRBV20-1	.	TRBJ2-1	CSASAASGISYNEQFF	TGCAGTGCTAGTGCGGCTAGCGGGATTTCCTACAATGAGCAGTTCTTC
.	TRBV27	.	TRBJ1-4	CASSDLGGSNEKLFF	TGTGCCAGCAGTGACCTGGGGGGGTCTAATGAAAAACTGTTTTTT
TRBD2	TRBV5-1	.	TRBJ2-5	CASSRYGRATSGRAEGETQYF	TGCGCCAGCAGCCGGTATGGCAGGGCAACTAGCGGGAGGGCCGAAGGAGAGACCCAGTACTTC
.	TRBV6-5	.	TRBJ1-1	CASSSPTAGEAFF	TGTGCCAGCAGTTCCCCTACAGCTGGTGAAGCTTTCTTT
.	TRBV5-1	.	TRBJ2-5	CASSLESRSQETQYF	TGCGCCAGCAGCTTGGAGTCTAGAAGTCAAGAGACCCAGTACTTC
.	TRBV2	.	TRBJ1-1	CASSERGRNTEAFF	TGTGCCAGCAGTGAGAGAGGAAGGAACACTGAAGCTTTCTTT
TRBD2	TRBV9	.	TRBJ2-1	CASSGTSGRANYNEQFF	TGTGCCAGCAGTGGGACTAGCGGGAGGGCCAACTACAATGAGCAGTTCTTC
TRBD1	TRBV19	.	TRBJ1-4	CASKPGQTMKKLFF	TGTGCCAGTAAACCGGGACAGACAATGAAAAAACTGTTTTTT